This TCR beta chain was captured by sequencing in a study of CD8+CD57+ T cells in acquired aplastic anemia. Across the whole study: Sorting CD4+ and CD8+ cells gave DNA averaging around 3 ug. Among healthy donors, CD4+ cells averaged about 9.9 million reads.

General observations from the study: For CD8+ Simpson's diversity, patients and controls showed no significant difference. Comparison of patients with controls identified about 27 shared CD8+ CDR3 sequences.

The sample holds many counts of this clonotype. Its antigen is as yet unknown. The CDR3 extends over 11 amino acids. Germline V gene data show CDR1 as GTSNPN and CDR2 as SVGIG (reference sequence). V was cut by 1 base and J by 6 bases, with 7 bases left in between. Genomic DNA provided the template from which TCR beta VDJ and CDR3 profiles were obtained. MiXCR, run by TCRdb on the reads, gives a single entry per CDR3 protein. The profile shows about 210,000 distinct CDR3 sequences, roughly 55% of them singletons. Sequenced sample: sorted CD4+, CD8+, or CD8+CD57+ T cells (not recorded which) from PBMCs. The clonotype comes from a human donor in good health. This chain connects TRBV30 to TRBJ2-7; D remains ambiguous. Here the CDR3 reads CAWSGLGEQYF. CDR3 coding DNA: TGTGCCTGGAGTGGGTTAGGCGAGCAGTACTTC.